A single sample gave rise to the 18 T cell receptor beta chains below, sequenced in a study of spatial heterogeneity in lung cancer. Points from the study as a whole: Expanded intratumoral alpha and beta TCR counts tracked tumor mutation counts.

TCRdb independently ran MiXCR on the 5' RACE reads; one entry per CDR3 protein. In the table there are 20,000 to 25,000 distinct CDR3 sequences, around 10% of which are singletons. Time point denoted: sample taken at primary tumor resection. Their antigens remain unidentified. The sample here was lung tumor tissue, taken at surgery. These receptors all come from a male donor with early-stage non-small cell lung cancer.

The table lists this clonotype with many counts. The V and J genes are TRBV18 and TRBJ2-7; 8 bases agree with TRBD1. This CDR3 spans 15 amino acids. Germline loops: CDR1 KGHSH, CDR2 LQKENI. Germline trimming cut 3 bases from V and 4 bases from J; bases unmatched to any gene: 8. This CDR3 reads CASSPTGGTRYEQYF. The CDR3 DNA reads TGTGCCAGCTCACCTACAGGGGGAACTCGATACGAGCAGTACTTC.

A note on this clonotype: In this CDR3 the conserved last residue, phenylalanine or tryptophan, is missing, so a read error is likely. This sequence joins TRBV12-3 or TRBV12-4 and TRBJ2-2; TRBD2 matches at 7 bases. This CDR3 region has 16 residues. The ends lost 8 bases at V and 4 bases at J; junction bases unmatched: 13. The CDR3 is CASAPHTAGTTGELFI. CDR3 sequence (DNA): TGTGCCAGCGCACCACACACAGCGGGGACCACCGGGGAGCTGTTTATT.

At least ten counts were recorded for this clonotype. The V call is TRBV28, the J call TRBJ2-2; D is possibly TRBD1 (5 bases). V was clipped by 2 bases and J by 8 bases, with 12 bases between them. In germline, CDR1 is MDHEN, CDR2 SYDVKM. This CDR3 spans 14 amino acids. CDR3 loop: CASSLVARAGELFF. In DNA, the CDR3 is TGTGCCAGCAGTTTAGTGGCCAGGGCTGGGGAGCTGTTTTTT.

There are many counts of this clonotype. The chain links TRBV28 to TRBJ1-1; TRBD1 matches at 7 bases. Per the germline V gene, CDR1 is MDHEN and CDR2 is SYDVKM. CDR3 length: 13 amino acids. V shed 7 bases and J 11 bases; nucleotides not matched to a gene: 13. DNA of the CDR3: TGTGCCAGCAATCCTAGACAGGGATCGGTCGCTTTCTTT. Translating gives CASNPRQGSVAFF.

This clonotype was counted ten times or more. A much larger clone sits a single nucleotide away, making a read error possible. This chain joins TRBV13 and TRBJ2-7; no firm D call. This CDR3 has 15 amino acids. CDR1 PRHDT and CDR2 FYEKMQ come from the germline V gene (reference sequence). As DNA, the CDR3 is TGTGCCAGCAGCCCCTCGCTCCCGAGCTCCTGCGAGCAGTACTTC. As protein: CASSPSLPSSCEQYF.

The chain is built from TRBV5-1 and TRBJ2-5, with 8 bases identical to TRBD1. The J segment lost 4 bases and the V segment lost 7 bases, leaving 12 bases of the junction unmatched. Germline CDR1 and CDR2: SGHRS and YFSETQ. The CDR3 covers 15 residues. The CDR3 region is CASSLFGQGRETQYF. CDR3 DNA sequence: TGCGCCAGCTCCCTCTTCGGACAGGGTCGAGAGACCCAGTACTTC. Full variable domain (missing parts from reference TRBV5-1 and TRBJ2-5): KAGVTQTPRYLIKTRGQQVTLSCSPISGHRSVSWYQQTPGQGLQFLFEYFSETQRNKGNFPGRFSGRQFSNSRSEMNVSTLELGDSALYLCASSLFGQGRETQYFGPGTRLLVL.

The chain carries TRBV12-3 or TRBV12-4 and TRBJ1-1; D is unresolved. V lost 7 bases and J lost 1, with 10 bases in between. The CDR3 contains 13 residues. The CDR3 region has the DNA TGTGCCAGCACCCTGACTGCGAACACTGAAGCTTTCTTT. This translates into CASTLTANTEAFF.

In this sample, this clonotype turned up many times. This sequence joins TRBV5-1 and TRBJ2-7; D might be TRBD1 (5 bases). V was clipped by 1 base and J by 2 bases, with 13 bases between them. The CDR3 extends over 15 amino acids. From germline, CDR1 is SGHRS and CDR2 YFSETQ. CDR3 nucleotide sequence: TGCGCCAGCAGCTTGATTGCAGGGCCCACCTACGAGCAGTACTTC. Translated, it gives CASSLIAGPTYEQYF.

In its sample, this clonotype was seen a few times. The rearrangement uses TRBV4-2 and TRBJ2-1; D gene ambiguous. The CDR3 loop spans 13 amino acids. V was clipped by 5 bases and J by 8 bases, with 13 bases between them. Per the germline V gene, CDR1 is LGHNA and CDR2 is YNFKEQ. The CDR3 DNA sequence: TGTGCCAGCAGCTCGACTTCTCTCGATGAGCAGTTCTTC. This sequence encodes CASSSTSLDEQFF.

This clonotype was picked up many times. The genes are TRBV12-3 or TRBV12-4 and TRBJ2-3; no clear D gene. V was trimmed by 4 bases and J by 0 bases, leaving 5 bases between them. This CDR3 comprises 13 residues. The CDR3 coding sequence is TGTGCCAGCAGTTCCCCTAGCACAGATACGCAGTATTTT. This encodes CASSSPSTDTQYF.

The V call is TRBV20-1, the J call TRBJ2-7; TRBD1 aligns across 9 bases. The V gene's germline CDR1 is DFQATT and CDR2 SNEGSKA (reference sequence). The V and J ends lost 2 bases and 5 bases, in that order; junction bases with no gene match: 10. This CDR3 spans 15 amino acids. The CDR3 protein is CSARIPGQGSNEQYF. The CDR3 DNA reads TGCAGTGCTAGAATCCCGGGACAGGGATCGAACGAGCAGTACTTC.

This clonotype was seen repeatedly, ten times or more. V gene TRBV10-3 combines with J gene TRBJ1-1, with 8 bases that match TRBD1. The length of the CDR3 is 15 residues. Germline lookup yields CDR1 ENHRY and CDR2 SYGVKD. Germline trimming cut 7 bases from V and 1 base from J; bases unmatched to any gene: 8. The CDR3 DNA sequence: TGTGCCATCAATACTCTAGGGACAGGGAACACTGAAGCTTTCTTT. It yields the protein CAINTLGTGNTEAFF.

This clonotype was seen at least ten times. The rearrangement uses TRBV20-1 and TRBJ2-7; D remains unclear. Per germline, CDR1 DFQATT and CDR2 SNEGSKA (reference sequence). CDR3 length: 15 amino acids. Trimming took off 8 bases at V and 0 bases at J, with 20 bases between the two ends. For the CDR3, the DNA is TGCAGTACCACCCAACATCGGTCCTTCTCCTACGAGCAGTACTTC. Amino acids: CSTTQHRSFSYEQYF.

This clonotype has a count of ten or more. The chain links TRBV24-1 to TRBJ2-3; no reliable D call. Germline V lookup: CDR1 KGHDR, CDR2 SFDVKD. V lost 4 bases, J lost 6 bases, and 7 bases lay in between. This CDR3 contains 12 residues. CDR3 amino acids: CATSDWMDTQYF. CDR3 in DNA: TGTGCCACCAGTGACTGGATGGATACGCAGTATTTT.

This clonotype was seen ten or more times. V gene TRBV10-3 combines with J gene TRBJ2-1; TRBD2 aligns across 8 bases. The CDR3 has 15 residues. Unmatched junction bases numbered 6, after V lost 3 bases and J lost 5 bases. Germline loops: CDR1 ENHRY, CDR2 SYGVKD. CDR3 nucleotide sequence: TGTGCCATCAGTGATAGCGTAGCGGGGAACAATGAGCAGTTCTTC. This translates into CAISDSVAGNNEQFF.

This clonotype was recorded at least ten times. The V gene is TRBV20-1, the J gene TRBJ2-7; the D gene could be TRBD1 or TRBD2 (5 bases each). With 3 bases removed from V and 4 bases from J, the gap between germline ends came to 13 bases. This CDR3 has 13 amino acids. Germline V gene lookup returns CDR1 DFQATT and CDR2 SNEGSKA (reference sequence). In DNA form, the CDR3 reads TGCAGTGCTAGCGAGGGGATGGAATACGAGCAGTACTTC. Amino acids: CSASEGMEYEQYF.

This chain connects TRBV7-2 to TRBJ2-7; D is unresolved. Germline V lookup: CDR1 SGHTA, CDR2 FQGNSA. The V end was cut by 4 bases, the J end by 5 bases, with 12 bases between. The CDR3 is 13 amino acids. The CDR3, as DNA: TGTGCCAGCAGCTGGGCGGTAAGGGACGAGCAGTACTTC. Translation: CASSWAVRDEQYF.

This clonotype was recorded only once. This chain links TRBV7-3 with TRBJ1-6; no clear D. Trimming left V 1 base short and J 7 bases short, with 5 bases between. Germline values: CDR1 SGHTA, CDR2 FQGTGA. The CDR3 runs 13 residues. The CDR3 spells CASSLSPNSPLHF. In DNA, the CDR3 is TGTGCCAGCAGCTTAAGTCCGAATTCACCCCTCCACTTT.